The 15 T cell receptor beta chains below were found in one sample sequenced in a study of lymphopenia after photon versus proton radiotherapy. Generated by immunoSEQ multiplex PCR, the TCRdb table keeps only in-frame clones and is missing some. The sample includes 160,000 or so clones, about nine tenths of them seen just once. The specimen was peripheral blood, collected from a patient treated with photon-based radiotherapy. Receptors originate from a man aged 50-59 years with gastric cancer.

The chain employs TRBV18 and TRBJ1-1; TRBD1 agrees at 7 bases. The junction had 7 bases not matched to a gene; V was cut back by 3 bases and J by 0 bases. The CDR3 length is 16 residues. CDR1 is KGHSH and CDR2 is LQKENI in the germline V gene. CDR3 loop: CASSPTGVPMNTEAFF. The CDR3 nucleotides read TGTGCCAGCTCACCTACAGGGGTCCCCATGAACACTGAAGCTTTCTTT.

This clone appeared a few times. This chain uses TRBV5-1 with TRBJ2-3; perhaps TRBD2 as D (6 bases). V lost 0 bases to trimming and J lost 5 bases, with 10 bases between them. The CDR3 runs to 14 residues. Germline V gene data show CDR1 as SGHRS and CDR2 as YFSETQ. DNA of the CDR3: TGCGCCAGCAGCTTGGGGAGGGGAGAAGATACGCAGTATTTT. Protein sequence: CASSLGRGEDTQYF.

The V and J genes are TRBV7-6 and TRBJ2-2; D gene unclear. CDR3 length: 13 residues. Trimming shortened V by 3 bases and J by 0 bases, and 2 bases separated the two germline ends. Germline assignment: CDR1 SGHVS and CDR2 FNYEAQ. This chain's CDR3 is CASSFTNTGELFF. The CDR3 DNA reads TGTGCCAGCAGCTTTACGAACACCGGGGAGCTGTTTTTT.

The chain joins TRBV6-4 to TRBJ2-5; D is unclear. Germline assignment: CDR1 MRHNA and CDR2 SNTAGT. The CDR3 extends over 13 amino acids. V was shortened by 5 bases and J by 2 bases, with 9 bases between the two germline ends. The CDR3 DNA is TGTGCCAGCAGTCAGACACCTCAAGAGACCCAGTACTTC. It is translated as CASSQTPQETQYF.

The J gene is TRBJ2-7, the V gene TRBV7-4; D is unclear. From germline, CDR1 is SGHVT and CDR2 SQSDAQ. Trimming shortened V by 2 bases and J by 2 bases, and 10 bases separated the two germline ends. This CDR3 is 14 amino acids long. In DNA form, the CDR3 reads TGTGCCAGCAGCTTATTACCATCACCCTACGAGCAGTACTTC. Translation: CASSLLPSPYEQYF.

As DNA, the CDR3 is TGTGCCACCAGCAGCCCCAGGACTAGCACCTACGAGCAGTACTTC. It encodes CATSSPRTSTYEQYF. The genes are TRBV15 and TRBJ2-7; 8 bases are shared with TRBD2. The CDR3 covers 15 residues. Per germline, CDR1 LNHNV and CDR2 YYDKDF (reference sequence). Trimming removed 3 bases from V and 2 bases from J; junction bases left unmatched: 6.

The table lists this clone with a count of one. The CDR3 protein is CASSSEYNVNEQYF. The CDR3 bases are TGTGCCAGCAGCTCCGAATATAACGTAAACGAGCAGTACTTC. The rearrangement uses TRBV7-9 and TRBJ2-7, with D hard to call. Trimming removed 4 bases from V and 5 bases from J, with 15 bases in between. The CDR3 has 14 amino acids. Germline V gives CDR1 SEHNR, CDR2 FQNEAQ (reference sequence).

The chain joins TRBV5-1 to TRBJ2-7; D is perhaps TRBD2 (5 bases). CDR3 size: 14 residues. Germline CDR1 reads SGHRS; CDR2 reads YFSETQ. V lost 0 bases to trimming and J lost 3 bases, with 10 bases between them. The CDR3 nucleotides read TGCGCCAGCAGCTTGGGAGGAGACTACTACGAGCAGTACTTC. This encodes CASSLGGDYYEQYF. Combining the CDR3 with reference TRBV5-1 and TRBJ2-7 gives the whole variable domain KAGVTQTPRYLIKTRGQQVTLSCSPISGHRSVSWYQQTPGQGLQFLFEYFSETQRNKGNFPGRFSGRQFSNSRSEMNVSTLELGDSALYLCASSLGGDYYEQYFGPGTRLTVT.

V is TRBV19 and J is TRBJ2-7, with 12 nucleotides matching TRBD2. V shed 5 bases and J 2 bases; nucleotides not matched to a gene: 10. There are 17 residues in the CDR3. Germline loops: CDR1 LNHDA, CDR2 SQIVND (reference sequence). The CDR3 DNA follows: TGTGCCAGTAGTCTTAGACTAGCGGGAGCTACTCCCTACGAGCAGTACTTC. It codes for CASSLRLAGATPYEQYF.

V usage is TRBV7-9 and J usage is TRBJ2-7; TRBD1 aligns across 12 bases. The CDR3 covers 14 residues. Germline lookup yields CDR1 SEHNR and CDR2 FQNEAQ (reference sequence). V lost 4 bases, J lost 7 bases, and 5 bases stayed unmatched. CDR3 region: CASSWDRGPREQYF. DNA of the CDR3: TGTGCCAGCAGCTGGGACAGGGGGCCTCGGGAGCAGTACTTC.

The chain has TRBV18 and TRBJ2-4, with 9 bases fitting TRBD1. The V and J ends lost 1 base and 1 base, in that order; junction bases with no gene match: 8. CDR1 and CDR2 (germline): KGHSH, LQKENI. The CDR3 is made up of 18 amino acids. The DNA of the CDR3 is TGTGCCAGCTCACCACTGGACAGGGGAAGAACGGCCAAAAACATTCAGTACTTC. Translation: CASSPLDRGRTAKNIQYF.

The gene calls are TRBV7-2 and TRBJ2-2; D unclear. Germline CDR1 SGHTA, CDR2 FQGNSA. V was trimmed by 3 bases and J by 0 bases, leaving 5 bases between them. This CDR3 contains 14 residues. The CDR3 sequence is CASSFFTNTGELFF. Written as DNA, the CDR3 is TGTGCCAGCAGCTTCTTCACGAACACCGGGGAGCTGTTTTTT.

The chain combines TRBV7-9 with TRBJ1-1; a possible D gene is TRBD1 (5 bases). The CDR3 extends over 15 amino acids. Germline loops: CDR1 SEHNR, CDR2 FQNEAQ (reference sequence). Trimming stripped 4 bases from V and 1 base from J, with 13 bases between. The chain's CDR3 is CASSSLTAQNTEAFF. The CDR3 coding sequence is TGTGCCAGCAGCTCACTGACAGCCCAGAACACTGAAGCTTTCTTT.

As for this clone: At the DNA level, this CDR3 is encoded by other sequences in the same sample as well. V gene TRBV7-2 combines with J gene TRBJ1-1; no clear D gene. The CDR3 has 14 amino acids. The V and J ends lost 1 base and 1 base respectively, with 7 bases between them. The V gene's germline CDR1 is SGHTA and CDR2 FQGNSA. The CDR3 protein is CASSLGSGNTEAFF. The CDR3 nucleotides are TGTGCCAGCAGCTTAGGTTCAGGGAACACTGAAGCTTTCTTT.

This clone has only one observation. The CDR3 here is CASSRDRVEQYF. In nucleotides, the CDR3 is TGTGCCAGCAGCAGGGACAGGGTCGAGCAGTACTTC. This chain joins TRBV2 and TRBJ2-7; 9 nucleotides match TRBD1. CDR3 size: 12 residues. Germline assignment: CDR1 SNHLY and CDR2 FYNNEI. The V gene end was trimmed by 6 bases and the J gene end by 6 bases; junction bases not matched to a gene: 3.